The TCR beta chain under discussion was sequenced for a study of T cells in Graves' hyperthyroidism and ophthalmopathy. Study as a whole: Pretreatment peripheral blood was obtained at initial diagnosis.

The CDR3 loop spans 14 amino acids. Trimming removed 5 bases from V and 7 bases from J; junction bases left unmatched: 7. Germline V gene lookup returns CDR1 LNHDA and CDR2 SQIVND (reference sequence). Researchers took RNA transcripts and amplified the TCR beta CDR3 regions from them. A set of HTBI primers served as the primers for a first-round RT-PCR of the TCR CDR3. In TCRdb, the multiplex PCR reads were re-called with MiXCR into one record per CDR3 protein. The sample shows about 420,000 distinct CDR3 sequences, roughly 14% of them seen only once. Patients aged 18 to 65 with hyperthyroidism were newly diagnosed, with duration under 2 months.

The sample was blood. This chain connects TRBV19 to TRBJ2-1; 8 bases are shared with TRBD1. The TCR comes from a woman aged 18-35 years with Graves' hyperthyroidism. In DNA, the CDR3 is TGTGCCAGTAGTTCGACAGGGGCAAGGAATGAGCAGTTCTTC. Translated, it gives CASSSTGARNEQFF.